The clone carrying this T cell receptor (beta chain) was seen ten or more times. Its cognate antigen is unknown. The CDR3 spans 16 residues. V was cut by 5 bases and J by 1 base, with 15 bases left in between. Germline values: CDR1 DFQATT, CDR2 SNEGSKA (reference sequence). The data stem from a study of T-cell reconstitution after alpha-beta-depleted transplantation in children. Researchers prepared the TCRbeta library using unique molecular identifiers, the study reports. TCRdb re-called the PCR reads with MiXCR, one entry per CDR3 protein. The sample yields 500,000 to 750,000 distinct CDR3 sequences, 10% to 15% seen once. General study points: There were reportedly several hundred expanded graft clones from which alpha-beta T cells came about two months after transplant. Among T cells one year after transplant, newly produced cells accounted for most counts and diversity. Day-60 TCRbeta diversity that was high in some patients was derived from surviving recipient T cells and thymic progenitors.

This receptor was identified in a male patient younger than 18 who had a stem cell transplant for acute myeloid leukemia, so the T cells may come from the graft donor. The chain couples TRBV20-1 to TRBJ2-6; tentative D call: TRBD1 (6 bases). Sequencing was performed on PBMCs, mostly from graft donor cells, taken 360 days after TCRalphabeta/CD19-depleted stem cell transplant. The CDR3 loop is CSAYPRDISGANVLTF. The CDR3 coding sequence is TGCAGTGCTTACCCCCGGGACATATCTGGGGCCAACGTCCTGACTTTC.